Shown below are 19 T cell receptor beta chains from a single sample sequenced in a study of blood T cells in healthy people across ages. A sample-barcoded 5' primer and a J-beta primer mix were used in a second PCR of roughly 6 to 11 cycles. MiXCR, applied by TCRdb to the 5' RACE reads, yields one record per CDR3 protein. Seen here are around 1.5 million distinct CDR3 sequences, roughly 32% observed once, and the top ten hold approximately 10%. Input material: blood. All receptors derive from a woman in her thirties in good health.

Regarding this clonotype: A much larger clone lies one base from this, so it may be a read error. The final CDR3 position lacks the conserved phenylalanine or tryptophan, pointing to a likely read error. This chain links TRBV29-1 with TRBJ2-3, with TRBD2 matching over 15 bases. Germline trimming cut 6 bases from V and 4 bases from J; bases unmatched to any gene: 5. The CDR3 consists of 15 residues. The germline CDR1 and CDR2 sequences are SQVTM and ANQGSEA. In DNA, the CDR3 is TGCAGCGTCGCGGGACTAGCGGGAGGCGCAGATACGCAGTATTGT. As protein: CSVAGLAGGADTQYC.

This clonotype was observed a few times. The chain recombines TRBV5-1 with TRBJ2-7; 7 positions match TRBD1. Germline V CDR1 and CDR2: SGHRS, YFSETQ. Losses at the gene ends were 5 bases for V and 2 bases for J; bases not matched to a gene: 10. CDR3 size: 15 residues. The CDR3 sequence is CASRISLGQTYEQYF. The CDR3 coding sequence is TGCGCCAGCAGGATCTCTCTGGGACAGACCTACGAGCAGTACTTC.

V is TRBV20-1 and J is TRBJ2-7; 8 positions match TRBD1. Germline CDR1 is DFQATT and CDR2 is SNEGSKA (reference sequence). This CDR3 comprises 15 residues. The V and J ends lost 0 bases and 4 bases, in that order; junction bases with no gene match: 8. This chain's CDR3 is CSARDAGGLAYEQYF. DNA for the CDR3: TGCAGTGCTAGAGACGCAGGGGGCCTCGCTTACGAGCAGTACTTC.

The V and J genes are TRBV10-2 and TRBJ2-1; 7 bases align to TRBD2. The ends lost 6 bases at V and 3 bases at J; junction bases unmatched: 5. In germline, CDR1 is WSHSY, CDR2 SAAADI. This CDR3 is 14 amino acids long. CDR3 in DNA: TGCGCCAGCAGGGCTAGCGGTAACTACAATGAGCAGTTCTTC. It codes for CASRASGNYNEQFF.

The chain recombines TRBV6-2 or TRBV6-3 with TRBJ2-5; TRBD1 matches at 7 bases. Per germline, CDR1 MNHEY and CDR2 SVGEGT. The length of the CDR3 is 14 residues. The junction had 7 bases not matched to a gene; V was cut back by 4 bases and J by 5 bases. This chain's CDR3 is CASSSETGSETQYF. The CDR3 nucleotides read TGTGCCAGCAGTTCCGAGACAGGGTCGGAGACCCAGTACTTC.

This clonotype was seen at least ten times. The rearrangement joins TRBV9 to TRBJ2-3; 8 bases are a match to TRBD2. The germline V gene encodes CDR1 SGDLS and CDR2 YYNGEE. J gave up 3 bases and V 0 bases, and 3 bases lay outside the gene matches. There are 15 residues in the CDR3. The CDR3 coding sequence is TGTGCCAGCAGCGTAGAAGGGACTAGAACAGATACGCAGTATTTT. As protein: CASSVEGTRTDTQYF. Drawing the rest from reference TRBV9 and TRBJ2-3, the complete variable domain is DSGVTQTPKHLITATGQRVTLRCSPRSGDLSVYWYQQSLDQGLQFLIQYYNGEERAKGNILERFSAQQFPDLHSELNLSSLELGDSALYFCASSVEGTRTDTQYFGPGTRLTVL.

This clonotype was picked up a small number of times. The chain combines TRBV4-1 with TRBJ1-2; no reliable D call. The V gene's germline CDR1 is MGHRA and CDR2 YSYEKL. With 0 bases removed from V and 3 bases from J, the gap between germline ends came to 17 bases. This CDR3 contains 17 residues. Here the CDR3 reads CASSQDRTRDSDYGYTF. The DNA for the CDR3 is TGCGCCAGCAGCCAAGATCGAACTCGGGATAGTGACTATGGCTACACCTTC.

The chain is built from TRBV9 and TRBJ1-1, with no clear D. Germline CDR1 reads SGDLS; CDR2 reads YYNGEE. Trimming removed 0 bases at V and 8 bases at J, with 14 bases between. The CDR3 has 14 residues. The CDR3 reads CASSVGNPGSEAFF. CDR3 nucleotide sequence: TGTGCCAGCAGCGTAGGGAACCCCGGATCAGAAGCTTTCTTT.

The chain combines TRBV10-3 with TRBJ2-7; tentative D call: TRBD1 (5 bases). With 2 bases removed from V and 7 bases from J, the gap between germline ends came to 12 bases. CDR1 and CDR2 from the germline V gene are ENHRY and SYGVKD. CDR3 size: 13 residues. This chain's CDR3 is CAISEDSVGEQYF. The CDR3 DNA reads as TGTGCCATCAGTGAGGACAGTGTGGGGGAGCAGTACTTC.

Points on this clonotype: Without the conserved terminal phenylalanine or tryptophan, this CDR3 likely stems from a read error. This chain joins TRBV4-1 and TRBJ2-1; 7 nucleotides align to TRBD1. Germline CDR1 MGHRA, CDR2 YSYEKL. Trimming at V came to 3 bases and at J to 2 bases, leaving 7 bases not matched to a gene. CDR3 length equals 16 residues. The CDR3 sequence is CASSQDRTVTYNEQFV. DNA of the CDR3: TGCGCCAGCAGCCAGGACAGGACCGTCACCTACAATGAGCAGTTCGTC.

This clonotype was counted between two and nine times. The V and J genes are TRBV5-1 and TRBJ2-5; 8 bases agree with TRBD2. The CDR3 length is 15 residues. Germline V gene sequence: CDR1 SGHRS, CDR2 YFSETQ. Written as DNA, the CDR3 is TGCGCTGATTTGCCATTGGGGAGCGGGAGAGAGACCCAGTACTTC. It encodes CADLPLGSGRETQYF.

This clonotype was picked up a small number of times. Written as DNA, the CDR3 is TGCAGTGTTAAAGGACTAGCGGGAAACGAGCAGTACTTC. It specifies CSVKGLAGNEQYF. The J gene is TRBJ2-7, the V gene TRBV20-1, with 12 bases identical to TRBD2. Per germline, CDR1 DFQATT and CDR2 SNEGSKA (reference sequence). Germline trimming cut 7 bases from V and 5 bases from J; bases unmatched to any gene: 6. The CDR3 has 13 amino acids.

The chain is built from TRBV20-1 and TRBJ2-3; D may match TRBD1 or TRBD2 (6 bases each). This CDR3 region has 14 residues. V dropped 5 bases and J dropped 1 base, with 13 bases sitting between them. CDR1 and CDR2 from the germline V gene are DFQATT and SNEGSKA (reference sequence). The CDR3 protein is CSALQGGGTDTQYF. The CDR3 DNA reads TGCAGTGCTTTACAGGGAGGAGGCACAGATACGCAGTATTTT.

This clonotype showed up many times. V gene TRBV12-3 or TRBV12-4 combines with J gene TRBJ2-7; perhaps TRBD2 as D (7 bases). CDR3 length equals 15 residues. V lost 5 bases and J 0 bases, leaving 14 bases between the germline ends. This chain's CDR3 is CASSLGAGVSYEQYF. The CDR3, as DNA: TGTGCCAGCAGTCTGGGGGCGGGGGTCTCCTACGAGCAGTACTTC.

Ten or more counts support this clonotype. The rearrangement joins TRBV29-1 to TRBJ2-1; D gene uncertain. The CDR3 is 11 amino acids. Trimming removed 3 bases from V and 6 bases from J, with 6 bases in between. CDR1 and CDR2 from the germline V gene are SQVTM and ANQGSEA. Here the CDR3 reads CSVESLNEQFF. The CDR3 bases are TGCAGCGTTGAGTCCCTCAATGAGCAGTTCTTC.

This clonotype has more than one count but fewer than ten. This chain's CDR3 is CSATGTSGSMGTDTQYF. In nucleotides, the CDR3 is TGCAGTGCTACCGGGACTAGCGGGAGTATGGGGACAGATACGCAGTATTTT. The chain has TRBV20-1 and TRBJ2-3; 14 bases fit TRBD2. This CDR3 contains 17 residues. The germline V gene has CDR1 DFQATT and CDR2 SNEGSKA (reference sequence). Trimming at V came to 4 bases and at J to 3 bases, leaving 9 bases not matched to a gene.

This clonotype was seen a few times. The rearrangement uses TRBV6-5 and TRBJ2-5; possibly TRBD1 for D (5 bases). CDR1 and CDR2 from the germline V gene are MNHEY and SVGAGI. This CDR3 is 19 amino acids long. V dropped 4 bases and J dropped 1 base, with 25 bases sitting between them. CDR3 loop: CASSLGADWSGPIQETQYF. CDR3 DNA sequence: TGTGCCAGCAGTTTAGGGGCTGATTGGTCAGGGCCGATCCAAGAGACCCAGTACTTC.

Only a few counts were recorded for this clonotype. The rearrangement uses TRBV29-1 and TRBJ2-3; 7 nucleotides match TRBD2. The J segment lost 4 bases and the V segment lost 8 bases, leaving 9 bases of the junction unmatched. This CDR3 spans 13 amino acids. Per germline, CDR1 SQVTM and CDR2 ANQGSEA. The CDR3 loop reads CSYGLVSPDTQYF. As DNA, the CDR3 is TGCAGCTATGGACTAGTAAGCCCAGATACGCAGTATTTT.

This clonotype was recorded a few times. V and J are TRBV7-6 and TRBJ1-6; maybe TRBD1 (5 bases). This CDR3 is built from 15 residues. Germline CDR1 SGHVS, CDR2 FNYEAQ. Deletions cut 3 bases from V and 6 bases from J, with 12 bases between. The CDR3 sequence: CASSLGGPFNSPLHF. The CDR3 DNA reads TGTGCCAGCAGCTTGGGGGGACCTTTTAATTCACCCCTCCACTTT.